This T cell receptor (beta chain) came from a study of blood T cell repertoires in COVID-19. Per the study methods: By means of reference gene primer amplification, nucleated cell counts were estimated. Data came from immunoSEQ multiplex PCR; TCRdb stores just in-frame clones and leaves some out. V, J and clone size are those of that table, while D and trimming were read from the DNA. The data contain about 230,000 clones, 80% to 90% of them singletons. The CDR3 is 13 amino acids. CDR1 GTSNPN and CDR2 SVGIG come from the germline V gene (reference sequence). V lost 4 bases and J lost 6, with 15 bases in between.

J is TRBJ1-1 and V is TRBV30; possible D gene TRBD1, 6 bases. Sequencing was performed on peripheral blood. This sequence originates from a man between 40 and 49 years old with acute or convalescent COVID-19. CDR3 sequence reads: CAWNDRPQAEAFF. DNA of the CDR3: TGTGCCTGGAACGACAGGCCCCAAGCTGAAGCTTTCTTT.